This is a list of T cell receptor beta chains from one sample in a study of chemoradiotherapy in HPV16-positive cancers. The repertoire was sequenced with immunoSEQ multiplex PCR; TCRdb's copy has only in-frame clones and lacks some. The table lists approximately 2,600 clones, more than 60% of them singletons. The sequences come from tumor tissue, collected from a patient who underwent chemoradiotherapy. These receptors all stem from a human donor with HPV-associated anogenital cancer. Each CDR3 is given with its conserved first and last residue. The order of the fields is D gene, V gene, clone size, J gene, CDR3 DNA, CDR3 protein. A D gene is named only where the DNA matches it firmly. Some rows have no size entry. The others give once, few or many, or a class for an expanded clone.

>.|TRBV10-3|.|TRBJ2-1
TGTGCCATCCATGGGACGGACCACAATGAGCAGTTCTTC
CAIHGTDHNEQFF
>TRBD1|TRBV7-9|.|TRBJ1-2
TGTGCCAGCAGCTTTAACAGGGGGCAGGGTGGCTACACCTTC
CASSFNRGQGGYTF
>TRBD2|TRBV6-4|.|TRBJ2-7
TGTGCCAGCAGTGTCAATAGCGGGGCCGGGAGCGAGCAGTACTTC
CASSVNSGAGSEQYF
>TRBD1|TRBV5-4|.|TRBJ1-6
TGTGCCAGCAGCTTGGAAGGGGGCAATAATTCACCCCTCCACTTT
CASSLEGGNNSPLHF
>.|TRBV7-2|.|TRBJ1-5
TGTGCCAGCAGCTTAAGTAGCAATCAGCCCCAGCATTTT
CASSLSSNQPQHF
>.|TRBV28|few|TRBJ1-4
TGTGCCAGCAGTTTAGGCAGGGGTCGTGAAAAACTGTTTTTT
CASSLGRGREKLFF
>TRBD1|TRBV6-1|.|TRBJ1-2
TGTGCCAGCAGCCGGGACAGGGGGCGATCTGGTGGCTACACCTTC
CASSRDRGRSGGYTF
>TRBD1|TRBV2|.|TRBJ1-4
TGTGCCAGCCGGGACAGGCCTAATGAAAAACTGTTTTTT
CASRDRPNEKLFF
>.|TRBV11-2|.|TRBJ1-1
TGTGCCAGCAGCTGGAGCGGTAACACTGAAGCTTTCTTT
CASSWSGNTEAFF
>.|TRBV5-4|.|TRBJ2-3
TGTGCCAGCAGCTTGATGTCTGGGGGGGCGGGAGATACGCAGTATTTT
CASSLMSGGAGDTQYF
>.|TRBV6-4|.|TRBJ2-1
TGTGCCAGCAGTGTCCGGTTCGGGAATGAGCAGTTCTTC
CASSVRFGNEQFF
>TRBD1|TRBV4-1|once|TRBJ2-5
TGCGCCAGCAGCCAAGCTCCCCAACAGGGGCCGGAGACCCAGTACTTC
CASSQAPQQGPETQYF
>.|TRBV30|.|TRBJ1-2
TGTGCCTGGAGAACTCAGGGGACTAACTATGGCTACACCTTC
CAWRTQGTNYGYTF
>.|TRBV19|.|TRBJ2-6
TGTGCCAGTAGTCCAGGGGAAGCTGGGGCCAACGTCCTGACTTTC
CASSPGEAGANVLTF
>.|TRBV5-5|few|TRBJ1-5
TGTGCCAGCAGCTATGAGAATCAGCCCCAGCATTTT
CASSYENQPQHF
>.|TRBV4-3|.|TRBJ1-2
TGCGCCAGCAGCCAAGATCGTTCTGCGATCTATGGCTACACCTTC
CASSQDRSAIYGYTF
>.|TRBV21-1|few|TRBJ1-2
TGTGCCAGCAGCACCAGGGAAGCGGCCTATGGCTACACCTTC
CASSTREAAYGYTF
>TRBD1|TRBV10-2|.|TRBJ1-6
TGCGCCAGCAGTGACCAATTTGCGGGACAGATTAATTCACCCCTCCACTTT
CASSDQFAGQINSPLHF
>.|TRBV6-1|.|TRBJ2-3
TGTGCCAGCAGTGAAGCGGTGATACCTGGGACAGATACGCAGTATTTT
CASSEAVIPGTDTQYF
>TRBD2|TRBV7-2|few|TRBJ2-1
TGTGCCAGCAGCTATGCTAGCGGGGGGGCGGGAAATGAGCAGTTCTTC
CASSYASGGAGNEQFF
>.|TRBV7-6|.|TRBJ2-7
TGTGCCAGCAGCTTAGGGGCTCGGGGGAGATTATACGAGCAGTACTTC
CASSLGARGRLYEQYF
>.|TRBV7-9|.|TRBJ1-4
TGTGCCAGCAGTCGAAGAGAGGGCACTAATGAAAAACTGTTTTTT
CASSRREGTNEKLFF
>TRBD1|TRBV29-1|.|TRBJ2-3
TGCAGCGTTCGCACAGGGGACATTAGCACAGATACGCAGTATTTT
CSVRTGDISTDTQYF
>TRBD1|TRBV7-6|.|TRBJ2-7
TGTGCCAGCAGCTGGACAGGGGGCTACGACGAGCAGTACTTC
CASSWTGGYDEQYF
>.|TRBV21-1|.|TRBJ1-4
TGTGCCAGCAGCAATTCGGGGGGGGAGGGGAGGGTGTGTGAAAAACTGTTTTTT
CASSNSGGEGRVCEKLFF
>.|TRBV6-1|.|TRBJ1-5
TGTGCCAGCAGTGAATGGGTAGAGAATAGCAATCAGCCCCAGCATTTT
CASSEWVENSNQPQHF
>.|TRBV9|few|TRBJ1-1
TGTGCCAGCAGCGTAGGGGTCGAGGGGGAAGCTTTCTTT
CASSVGVEGEAFF
>.|TRBV19|.|TRBJ1-2
TGTGCCAGTAGTATAACCTGGGACGGCTTCAACTATGGCTACACCTTC
CASSITWDGFNYGYTF
>.|TRBV5-1|once|TRBJ1-1
TGCGCCAGCAGCTTGGGGGCGAACACTGAAGCTTTCTTT
CASSLGANTEAFF
>.|TRBV6-5|.|TRBJ2-1
TGTGCCAGCAATGACTACAATGAGCAGTTCTTC
CASNDYNEQFF
>TRBD1|TRBV15|.|TRBJ2-5
TGTGCCACCAGCAGAGAGGGCCGACAGGGGGCATGGGAGACCCAGTACTTC
CATSREGRQGAWETQYF
>.|TRBV10-3|.|TRBJ2-6
TGTGCCATCCGCGGCTCTGGGGCCAACGTCCTGACTTTC
CAIRGSGANVLTF
>.|TRBV19|few|TRBJ2-7
TGTGCCAGTAGTATGGCGGGAAGGTCCTACGAGCAGTACTTC
CASSMAGRSYEQYF
>.|TRBV7-2|.|TRBJ1-2
TGTGCCAGCAGCCGGGACAACGGTAACTATGGCTACACCTTC
CASSRDNGNYGYTF
>TRBD2|TRBV5-5|.|TRBJ2-7
TGCGCCAGCAGCCAAGACGGGAGGGACTACGAGCAGTACTTC
CASSQDGRDYEQYF
>TRBD1|TRBV5-8|.|TRBJ1-2
TGTGCCAGCAGCTTGGTGGGGGAGACAGGGGGCGGCTACACCTTC
CASSLVGETGGGYTF
>.|TRBV6-4|.|TRBJ2-2
TGTGCCAGCAGTGACAAGGGCCCCGAGGGGACCGGGGAGCTGTTTTTT
CASSDKGPEGTGELFF
>TRBD1|TRBV6-5|.|TRBJ1-6
TGTGCCAGCAGTTACGGGGGACAGGGGGAATCACCCCTCCACTTT
CASSYGGQGESPLHF
>TRBD1|TRBV30|.|TRBJ1-6
TGTGCCTGGAGTGTCCCGGGACAGGGTTTTTCACCCCTCCACTTT
CAWSVPGQGFSPLHF